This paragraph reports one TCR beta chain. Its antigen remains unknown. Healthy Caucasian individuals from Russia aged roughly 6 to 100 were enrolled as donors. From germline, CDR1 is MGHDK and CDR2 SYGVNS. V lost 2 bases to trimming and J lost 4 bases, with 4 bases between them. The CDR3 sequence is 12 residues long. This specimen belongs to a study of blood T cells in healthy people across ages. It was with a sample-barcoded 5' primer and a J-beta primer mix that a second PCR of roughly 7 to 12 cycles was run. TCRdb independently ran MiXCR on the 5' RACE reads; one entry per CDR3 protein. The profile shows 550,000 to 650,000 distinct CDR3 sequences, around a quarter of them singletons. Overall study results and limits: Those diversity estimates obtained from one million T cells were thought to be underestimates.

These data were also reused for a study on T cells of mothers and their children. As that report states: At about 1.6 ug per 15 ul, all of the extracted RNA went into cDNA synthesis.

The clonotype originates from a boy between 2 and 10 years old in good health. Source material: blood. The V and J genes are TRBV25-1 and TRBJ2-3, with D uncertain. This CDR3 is CASSEGPDTQYF. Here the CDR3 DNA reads TGTGCCAGCAGTGAAGGGCCAGATACGCAGTATTTT.